These T cell receptor beta chains were read from a single sample in a study of cytomegalovirus exposure and HLA in healthy donors. Using immunoSEQ multiplex PCR, the repertoire was profiled, and TCRdb retains in-frame clones only, with some absent. The sample includes some 200,000 clones, approximately 85% of them seen just once. The sequenced sample consisted of PBMCs. The receptors stem from a girl aged 5-17 years in good health and CMV-seropositive. CDR3s include the opening cysteine and the closing phenylalanine or tryptophan. D genes are given only for firm matches. For some rows the clone size is stated as once, few or many, or as a class when expanded; others skip it.

cdr3_nt cdr3_aa j_call d_call cdr3_length clone_size v_call
TGCGCCAGCAGCTCAGACAGGGGCTACACCTTC CASSSDRGYTF TRBJ1-2 NA 11 NA TRBV5-1
TGTGCCAGCAGCCGGGATCTCAGGAGCTCCTACGAGCAGTACTTC CASSRDLRSSYEQYF TRBJ2-7 NA 15 NA TRBV9
TGTGCCAGCAGCTTCATCTCCAGCTACGAGCAGTACTTC CASSFISSYEQYF TRBJ2-7 NA 13 NA TRBV5-6
TGTGCCAGTAGTTTCGCGCCGGGACAGTCCTATGGCTACACCTTC CASSFAPGQSYGYTF TRBJ1-2 TRBD1 15 NA TRBV19
TGTGCCAGCAGTCCTGTCTTCCGGGGGGGCCTAGAGACCCAGTACTTC CASSPVFRGGLETQYF TRBJ2-5 TRBD2 16 NA TRBV5-6
TGTGCCAGCAGCTTAGATGTGAAGAGGACAGATACGCAGTATTTT CASSLDVKRTDTQYF TRBJ2-3 NA 15 NA TRBV11-3
TGTGCCAGCAGCCTGGGACTAGTTAGCGTGGATGAGCAGTTCTTC CASSLGLVSVDEQFF TRBJ2-1 TRBD2 15 NA TRBV7-2
TGTGCCAGCAGCTTAGTGGGAACAGGAGAGACCCAGTACTTC CASSLVGTGETQYF TRBJ2-5 NA 14 NA TRBV7-9
TGTGCCAGCAGCTTACGACACCCAAGTTCTGAAGCTTTCTTT CASSLRHPSSEAFF TRBJ1-1 NA 14 NA TRBV7-2
TGTGCCAGCAGCTCCCTAGCGGGGACCTACAATGAGCAGTTCTTC CASSSLAGTYNEQFF TRBJ2-1 TRBD2 15 few TRBV7-6
TGTGCCAGCAGCGACATAGGACTCTATGGCTACACCTTC CASSDIGLYGYTF TRBJ1-2 NA 13 NA TRBV9
TGCGCCAGCGGACAGGTCGGGAATGAGCAGTTCTTC CASGQVGNEQFF TRBJ2-1 TRBD1 12 NA TRBV10-1
TGTGCCAGCAGTTACTCGGCAGGGCCCTCCGCTGAAGCTTTCTTT CASSYSAGPSAEAFF TRBJ1-1 NA 15 NA TRBV6-5
TGCGCCAGCAGCCGCGGGACAGGGGACTACTACGAGCAGTACTTC CASSRGTGDYYEQYF TRBJ2-7 TRBD1 15 NA TRBV5-1
TGTGCCAGCAGTGACACGCCGGGACTAGGGAGGGCCCAACAGTATTTT CASSDTPGLGRAQQYF TRBJ2-3 TRBD2 16 NA TRBV6-4
TGTGCCAGCAGCTCCGGCGGTGTCTATGGCTACACCTTC CASSSGGVYGYTF TRBJ1-2 NA 13 NA TRBV7-9
TGTGCCAGCAGCTTAGTGGGGGGGCAGGGTCTGAACACTGAAGCTTTCTTT CASSLVGGQGLNTEAFF TRBJ1-1 NA 17 few TRBV7-2
TGTGCCAGCAGTTACCGGAGGGTTAATTCACCCCTCCACTTT CASSYRRVNSPLHF TRBJ1-6 NA 14 NA TRBV6-5
TGTGCCAGCTCACCTACGCGAGGGGACAGGACGTATGGCTACACCTTC CASSPTRGDRTYGYTF TRBJ1-2 TRBD1 16 few TRBV18
TGCGCCAGCAGCCAAGATCCGCCTAGCGGGCCGTTAGATACGCAGTATTTT CASSQDPPSGPLDTQYF TRBJ2-3 TRBD2 17 NA TRBV4-1
TGTGCCAGCAGCGCCCGCCCTACTAGCCTTAGCACAGATACGCAGTATTTT CASSARPTSLSTDTQYF TRBJ2-3 NA 17 NA TRBV5-4
TGTGCCAGCAGCACCGGGACAGGGGGCCTTGAAAAACTGTTTTTT CASSTGTGGLEKLFF TRBJ1-4 TRBD1 15 few TRBV5-6
TGTGTCCCGGGGACTAGTTTAAATGAGCAGTTCTTC CVPGTSLNEQFF TRBJ2-1 NA 12 NA TRBV21-1
TGTGCCAGTGAACAGGGGGCTTATGAAAAACTGTTTTTT CASEQGAYEKLFF TRBJ1-4 TRBD1 13 NA TRBV2
TGCGCCAGCAGCCTCGGGACAGGCAGCAATCAGCCCCAGCATTTT CASSLGTGSNQPQHF TRBJ1-5 TRBD1 15 NA TRBV5-1
TGTGGGAGACAGGGAGCAACTAATGAAAAACTGTTTTTT CGRQGATNEKLFF TRBJ1-4 TRBD1 13 NA TRBV19
TGTGCCAGCAGCTTAGTCGGGGGGGGCCCAGATACGCAGTATTTT CASSLVGGGPDTQYF TRBJ2-3 TRBD2 15 NA TRBV7-2
TGTGCCAGCAGAGGCGGGACTTCTCAGGGTTCACCCCTCCACTTT CASRGGTSQGSPLHF TRBJ1-6 NA 15 NA TRBV2
TGTGCCAGCAGCCCGGGACTAGCGGGAAAACAAGAGACCCAGTACTTC CASSPGLAGKQETQYF TRBJ2-5 TRBD2 16 NA TRBV5-8
TGTGCCAGCAGTTACCGTATGACAGTCAGCACAGATACGCAGTATTTT CASSYRMTVSTDTQYF TRBJ2-3 NA 16 NA TRBV6-6
TGTGCCAGCGGTAGACCCCAGCATTTT CASGRPQHF TRBJ1-5 NA 9 NA TRBV27
TGTGCCAGCTCACCGGGGGGGACTAGCGGGGTAAGGACCTACAATGAGCAGTTCTTC CASSPGGTSGVRTYNEQFF TRBJ2-1 TRBD2 19 NA TRBV18
TGTGCCAGCTCACGTGGGGGGAGGAACACTGAAGCTTTCTTT CASSRGGRNTEAFF TRBJ1-1 NA 14 NA TRBV18
TGTGCCAGCAGTTACTCGGACAGGGTAGGCTATGGCTACACCTTC CASSYSDRVGYGYTF TRBJ1-2 TRBD1 15 NA TRBV6-5
TGCGCCAGCAGCCTGGAAGGGTCTAGCGGGGTTTACGAGCAGTACTTC CASSLEGSSGVYEQYF TRBJ2-7 TRBD2 16 once TRBV5-1
TGTGCCATCAGCGCCCAGGAGGCCGGGGAGCTGTTTTTT CAISAQEAGELFF TRBJ2-2 NA 13 NA TRBV10-3
TGTGCCAGCAGCTTAGGACTAGCTCGGGAGACCCAGTACTTC CASSLGLARETQYF TRBJ2-5 TRBD2 14 NA TRBV7-8
TGTGCCAGCAGCCATACCGGGACAGGGTTCGAGTATGGCTACACCTTC CASSHTGTGFEYGYTF TRBJ1-2 TRBD1 16 NA TRBV7-8
TGTGCCACCAGCAGAGGAGGAGAGAATGAGCAGTTCTTC CATSRGGENEQFF TRBJ2-1 NA 13 NA TRBV15
TGCGCCAGCAGCCAAGCGACGGGGGGCACTGAAGCTTTCTTT CASSQATGGTEAFF TRBJ1-1 NA 14 NA TRBV4-3
TGTGCCAGCAGTTTTTGGGGCGGGGATCAGCCCCAGCATTTT CASSFWGGDQPQHF TRBJ1-5 NA 14 NA TRBV27
TGTGCCAGCAGCGTAACTAGCGGGGGGGATACGCAGTATTTT CASSVTSGGDTQYF TRBJ2-3 TRBD2 14 NA TRBV9
TGTGCCAGCAGAGGGATTGCGGGGTCCTACACCGGGGAGCTGTTTTTT CASRGIAGSYTGELFF TRBJ2-2 NA 16 once TRBV7-6
TGTGCCAGCAGTGAACCAACAGGGCCGATATCTGAGCAGTTCTTC CASSEPTGPISEQFF TRBJ2-1 NA 15 NA TRBV6-1
TGTGCCAGCAGCTTAGCGGGTCTGGGACTGGGGAACAATGAGCAGTTCTTC CASSLAGLGLGNNEQFF TRBJ2-1 NA 17 NA TRBV7-2
TGTGCCAGCAGCTCATACAGGGATAATTCACCCCTCCACTTT CASSSYRDNSPLHF TRBJ1-6 NA 14 NA TRBV7-9
TGTGCCAGCAGCGCTAGCGGGGGGGCCCACAATGAGCAGTTCTTC CASSASGGAHNEQFF TRBJ2-1 TRBD2 15 NA TRBV6-6
TGTGCCAGCTCGGCCAGCGGAGGGAGGAGATCTGGCGGCTACACCTTC CASSASGGRRSGGYTF TRBJ1-2 NA 16 NA TRBV18
TGTGCCAGCAGTCTCTCAGGGTTGTTAGGAAACACCATATATTTT CASSLSGLLGNTIYF TRBJ1-3 NA 15 NA TRBV27
TGTGCCAGCAGCTTATTATTTTCGAGCACTGAAGCTTTCTTT CASSLLFSSTEAFF TRBJ1-1 NA 14 NA TRBV11-2
TGTGCCAGCAGCTTGGGGGGATCTGGCTACACCTTC CASSLGGSGYTF TRBJ1-2 NA 12 NA TRBV11-3
TGCGCCAGCAGCCTCTTAGCGGGGGCCACCGGGGCCAACGTCCTGACTTTC CASSLLAGATGANVLTF TRBJ2-6 TRBD2 17 NA TRBV4-1
TGTGCCAGCAGTCCTAGCGGGGGGGCCATGGATGAGCAGTTCTTC CASSPSGGAMDEQFF TRBJ2-1 TRBD2 15 medium-sized TRBV6-4